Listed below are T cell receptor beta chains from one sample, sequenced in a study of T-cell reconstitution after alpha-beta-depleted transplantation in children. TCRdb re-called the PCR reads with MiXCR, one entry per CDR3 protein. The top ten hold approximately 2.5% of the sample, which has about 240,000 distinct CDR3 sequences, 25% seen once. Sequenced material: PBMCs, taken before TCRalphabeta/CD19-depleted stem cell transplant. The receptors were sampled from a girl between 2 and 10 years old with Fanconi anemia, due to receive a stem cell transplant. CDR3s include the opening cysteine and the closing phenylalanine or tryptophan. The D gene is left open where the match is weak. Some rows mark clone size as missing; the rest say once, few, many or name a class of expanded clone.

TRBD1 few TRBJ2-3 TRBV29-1 CSGISNRGFTDTQYF TGCAGCGGTATCTCGAACAGGGGGTTCACAGATACGCAGTATTTT
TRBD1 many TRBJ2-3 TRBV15 CATSRDRTGYPDTQYF TGTGCCACCAGCAGAGATCGGACAGGGTACCCAGATACGCAGTATTTT
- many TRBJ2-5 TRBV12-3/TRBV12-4 CASRPTGFRETQYF TGTGCCAGCAGACCCACAGGGTTCAGAGAGACCCAGTACTTC
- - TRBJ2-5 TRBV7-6 CASSARQDGETQYF TGTGCCAGCAGCGCGCGACAGGACGGAGAGACCCAGTACTTC
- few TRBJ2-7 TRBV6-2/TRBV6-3 CASSYVRQRDTYEQYF TGTGCCAGCAGTTACGTGCGGCAGCGGGACACTTACGAGCAGTACTTC
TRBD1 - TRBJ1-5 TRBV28 CASSLVGPGQRDNQPQHF TGTGCCAGCAGTTTAGTGGGCCCGGGACAGCGAGACAATCAGCCCCAGCATTTT
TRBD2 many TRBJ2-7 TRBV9 CASSVGLAGGPYEQYF TGTGCCAGCAGCGTCGGACTAGCGGGAGGCCCCTACGAGCAGTACTTC
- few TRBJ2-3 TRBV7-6 CASSLVGVPADTQYF TGTGCCAGCAGCTTGGTCGGGGTTCCCGCAGATACGCAGTATTTT
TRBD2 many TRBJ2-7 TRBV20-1 CSATTGTSGYEQYF TGCAGTGCTACGACCGGGACTAGCGGCTACGAGCAGTACTTC
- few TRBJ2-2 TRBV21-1 CASSKVLQGRNTGELFF TGTGCCAGCAGCAAAGTGCTACAGGGACGGAACACCGGGGAGCTGTTTTTT
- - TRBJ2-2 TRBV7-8 CASSLARQEVNTGELFF TGTGCCAGCAGCTTAGCGCGGCAGGAAGTGAACACCGGGGAGCTGTTTTTT
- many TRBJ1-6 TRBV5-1 CASSIGQGNSPLHF TGCGCCAGCAGCATTGGCCAGGGGAATTCACCCCTCCACTTT
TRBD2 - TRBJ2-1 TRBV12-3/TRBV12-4 CASSAGLATLNEQFF TGTGCCAGCAGTGCCGGACTAGCGACCTTAAATGAGCAGTTCTTC
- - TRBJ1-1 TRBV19 CASSNRAVGLIEAFF TGTGCCAGTAGTAACCGGGCGGTGGGGCTTATTGAAGCTTTCTTT
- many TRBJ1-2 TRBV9 CASSVQGFNYGYTF TGTGCCAGCAGCGTACAGGGGTTTAACTATGGCTACACCTTC
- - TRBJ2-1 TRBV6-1 CASSEIRDADYNEQFF TGTGCCAGCAGTGAAATTCGAGACGCCGACTACAATGAGCAGTTCTTC
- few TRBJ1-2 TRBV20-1 CSAGPYGYTF TGCAGTGCTGGACCCTATGGCTACACCTTC
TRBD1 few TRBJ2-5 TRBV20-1 CSAPPGGRGRGETQYF TGCAGTGCTCCTCCCGGCGGCAGGGGGCGCGGAGAGACCCAGTACTTC
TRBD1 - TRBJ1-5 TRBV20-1 CSARGTGGNQPQHF TGCAGTGCTAGGGGGACAGGGGGCAATCAGCCCCAGCATTTT
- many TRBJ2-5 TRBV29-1 CSVEEQGSGGETQYF TGCAGCGTTGAGGAACAGGGTTCGGGGGGAGAGACCCAGTACTTC
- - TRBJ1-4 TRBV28 CASIEGGANNEKLFF TGTGCCAGCATCGAAGGAGGGGCGAATAATGAAAAACTGTTTTTT
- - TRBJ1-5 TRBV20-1 CSARGDPNQPQHF TGCAGTGCTAGAGGGGACCCCAATCAGCCCCAGCATTTT
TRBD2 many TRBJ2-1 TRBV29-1 CSVAELAGNEQFF TGCAGCGTCGCAGAACTAGCGGGGAATGAGCAGTTCTTC
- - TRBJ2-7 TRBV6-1 CATSTGSESYEQYF TGTGCCACTTCGACAGGTTCCGAATCCTACGAGCAGTACTTC
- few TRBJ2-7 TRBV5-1 CASSLSGVDYEQYF TGCGCCAGCAGCTTGTCCGGGGTTGACTACGAGCAGTACTTC
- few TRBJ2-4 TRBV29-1 CSVVRGAKNIQYF TGCAGCGTTGTTAGGGGGGCCAAAAACATTCAGTACTTC
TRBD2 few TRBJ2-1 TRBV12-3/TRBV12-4 CASSLGTSGGLYNEQFF TGTGCCAGCAGTTTAGGGACTAGCGGGGGCCTATACAATGAGCAGTTCTTC
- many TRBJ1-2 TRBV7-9 CASSFSDGYTF TGTGCCAGCAGCTTTTCCGATGGCTACACCTTC
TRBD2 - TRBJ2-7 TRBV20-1 CSASRLAVAYEQYF TGCAGTGCTAGTCGACTAGCGGTGGCCTACGAGCAGTACTTC
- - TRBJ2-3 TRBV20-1 CSARDAHSTDTQYF TGCAGTGCTAGAGACGCCCACAGCACAGATACGCAGTATTTT
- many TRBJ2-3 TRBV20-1 CSARAVLVFPDTQYF TGCAGTGCTAGAGCGGTTCTAGTATTCCCAGATACGCAGTATTTT
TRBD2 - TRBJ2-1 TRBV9 CASSTLAESYNEQFF TGTGCCAGCAGCACACTAGCGGAGTCCTACAATGAGCAGTTCTTC
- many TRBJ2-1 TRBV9 CASSLSPYRAYEQFF TGTGCCAGCAGCCTCTCACCCTACAGGGCCTATGAGCAGTTCTTC
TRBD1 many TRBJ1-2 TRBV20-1 CSASMGQEASGYTF TGCAGTGCTAGTATGGGACAGGAGGCCTCTGGCTACACCTTC
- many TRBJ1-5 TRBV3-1 CASSQAGNQPQHF TGTGCCAGCAGCCAGGCCGGCAATCAGCCCCAGCATTTT
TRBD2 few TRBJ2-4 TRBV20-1 CSAVGLAGGPIWVKNIQYF TGCAGTGCTGTAGGACTAGCGGGAGGGCCTATATGGGTCAAAAACATTCAGTACTTC
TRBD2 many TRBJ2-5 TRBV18 CASSPVGGEETQYF TGTGCCAGCTCACCTGTGGGAGGGGAAGAGACCCAGTACTTC
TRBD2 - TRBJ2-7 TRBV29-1 CSVAPTSGTLYEQYF TGCAGCGTGGCCCCTACTAGCGGGACCTTGTACGAGCAGTACTTC
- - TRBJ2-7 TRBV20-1 CSARDSALTYEQYF TGCAGTGCTAGAGATTCGGCTCTTACCTACGAGCAGTACTTC
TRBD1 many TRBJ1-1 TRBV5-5 CASSFAQGVRAFF TGTGCCAGCAGCTTCGCGCAGGGGGTACGAGCTTTCTTT
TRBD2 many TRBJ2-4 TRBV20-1 CSAYTAGGTYIQYF TGCAGTGCTTACACGGCGGGAGGGACGTACATTCAGTACTTC
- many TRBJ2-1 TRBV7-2 CASSPQAGTPGYNEQFF TGTGCCAGCAGCCCGCAGGCCGGGACCCCTGGATACAATGAGCAGTTCTTC
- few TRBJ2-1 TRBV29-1 CSVGLVRNEQFF TGCAGCGTTGGTCTAGTACGCAATGAGCAGTTCTTC
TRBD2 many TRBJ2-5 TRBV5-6 CASSLQPGLAGRETQYF TGTGCCAGCAGCTTGCAACCCGGACTAGCGGGGCGGGAGACCCAGTACTTC
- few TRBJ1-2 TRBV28 CASSLVRFPSRDGYTF TGTGCCAGCAGTTTAGTCAGGTTCCCCTCGCGGGATGGCTACACCTTC
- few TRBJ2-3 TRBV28 CASSLIIGGTTTDTQYF TGTGCCAGCAGTTTAATCATCGGGGGAACCACCACAGATACGCAGTATTTT